Each of the 28 T cell receptor beta chains below was sequenced from the same sample in a study of identical twins. Using its own MiXCR run on the 5' RACE reads, TCRdb lists one record per CDR3 protein. The sample includes 1.5 million or so distinct CDR3 sequences, more than 30% of them seen just once. Source material: cord blood. The origin of the receptors is a newborn girl in good health.

V usage is TRBV19 and J usage is TRBJ2-5; D ambiguous. The J call may be wrong; the DNA end is better matched by TRBJ2-1. The CDR3 is 14 amino acids. CDR1 and CDR2 from the germline V gene are LNHDA and SQIVND (reference sequence). This CDR3 reads CASSPQFGQETQFF. CDR3 sequence (DNA): TGTGCCAGTAGTCCCCAGTTTGGGCAAGAGACCCAGTTCTTC.

This clonotype came up a few times. The chain couples TRBV4-1 to TRBJ2-3; weak D call: TRBD2 (5 bases). This CDR3 spans 15 amino acids. V was cut by 5 bases and J by 2 bases, with 14 bases left in between. Germline-derived CDR1 and CDR2 are MGHRA and YSYEKL. The CDR3, as DNA: TGCGCCAGCAGCGGCCGGGAATCCACCACAGATACGCAGTATTTT. This codes for CASSGRESTTDTQYF.

V is TRBV7-8 and J is TRBJ2-4; 9 nucleotides align to TRBD1. CDR1 is SGHVS, CDR2 FQNEAQ, per germline. The CDR3 is 18 residues long. Trimming cost V 4 bases and J 3 bases; bases outside gene matches: 13. CDR3 nucleotide sequence: TGTGCCAGCAGCTACCCTCTACGACAGGGGGGGGTCAAAAACATTCAGTACTTC. This gives the protein CASSYPLRQGGVKNIQYF.

The chain joins TRBV2 to TRBJ2-3; D not certain. This CDR3 has 12 amino acids. V lost 2 bases and J 6 bases, leaving 6 bases between the germline ends. The germline CDR1 and CDR2 sequences are SNHLY and FYNNEI. For the CDR3, the DNA is TGTGCCAGCAGTGAACGCAGGGATACGCAGTATTTT. It yields the protein CASSERRDTQYF.

Only a few counts were recorded for this clonotype. The chain uses TRBV27 and TRBJ2-3; 8 nucleotides agree with TRBD1. The CDR3 consists of 14 residues. With 5 bases clipped from V and 7 bases from J, the junction kept 8 bases outside the gene matches. The germline V gene has CDR1 MNHEY and CDR2 SMNVEV (reference sequence). As DNA, the CDR3 is TGTGCCAGCAGTCTCGACAGGGGCGGAAATACGCAGTATTTT. Protein sequence: CASSLDRGGNTQYF.

The chain employs TRBV12-3 or TRBV12-4 and TRBJ1-5; 8 nucleotides align to TRBD1. V shed 2 bases, J shed 6 bases, and the junction held 6 bases outside the gene matches. CDR3 size: 15 residues. In DNA form, the CDR3 reads TGTGCCAGCAGTTTAAATGCGCAGGGGGCTCAGCCCCAGCATTTT. Amino acid sequence: CASSLNAQGAQPQHF.

The table lists this clonotype with a few counts. The chain combines TRBV18 with TRBJ2-4, with D tentatively TRBD1 or TRBD2 (5 bases each). The assigned J gene may be wrong: the sequence end matches TRBJ2-7 better. Germline values: CDR1 KGHSH, CDR2 LQKENI. The CDR3 length is 14 residues. The CDR3 spells CASSRRDGGYEQYF. The CDR3 region has the DNA TGTGCCAGCTCAAGAAGGGACGGCGGTTACGAGCAGTACTTC.

This clonotype showed up just once. V and J are TRBV5-1 and TRBJ2-2; D might be TRBD1 (6 bases). Trimming took off 0 bases at V and 1 base at J, with 13 bases between the two ends. The germline gives CDR1 SGHRS, CDR2 YFSETQ. The CDR3 contains 17 residues. The CDR3 DNA reads TGCGCCAGCAGCTTGGCGATTTGGACAGAGAACACCGGGGAGCTGTTTTTT. It encodes CASSLAIWTENTGELFF.

The chain employs TRBV6-1 and TRBJ2-1; 13 nucleotides agree with TRBD2. The CDR3 loop spans 18 amino acids. Germline V gene data show CDR1 as MNHNS and CDR2 as SASEGT. V gave up 1 base and J gave up 5 bases; unmatched junction bases: 8. The CDR3 nucleotides read TGTGCCAGCAGTGAAGTTTGGGCACTAGCGGGGGGGAACAATGAGCAGTTCTTC. Its protein product is CASSEVWALAGGNNEQFF.

This clonotype has just a few counts. For the CDR3, the DNA is TGTGCCAGCACCCACGAGGCTAGCGCGGATATAATGCAGTTCTTC. Its translation: CASTHEASADIMQFF. The chain has TRBV6-1 and TRBJ2-1, with a tentative D call TRBD2 (6 bases). Germline loops: CDR1 MNHNS, CDR2 SASEGT. V lost 7 bases, J lost 12 bases, and 25 bases lay in between. This CDR3 comprises 15 residues.

The V gene is TRBV10-3, the J gene TRBJ2-1; D may be TRBD1 or TRBD2 (6 bases each). Deletions cut 6 bases from V and 3 bases from J, with 18 bases between. This CDR3 comprises 16 residues. Germline CDR1 is ENHRY and CDR2 is SYGVKD. The CDR3 DNA follows: TGTGCCATCAGACCAGCGTGGGGGGCCGGCTACAATGAGCAGTTCTTC. As protein: CAIRPAWGAGYNEQFF.

This rearrangement joins TRBV7-2 to TRBJ2-7; D is perhaps TRBD1 (6 bases). The length of the CDR3 is 15 residues. Looked up from germline, CDR1 is SGHTA and CDR2 is FQGNSA. Trimming removed 5 bases from V and 0 bases from J, with 14 bases in between. For the CDR3, the DNA is TGTGCCAGCAGCCTCCGGGACACCAGCTCCTACGAGCAGTACTTC. Translated: CASSLRDTSSYEQYF.

V usage is TRBV20-1 and J usage is TRBJ1-2; D remains unclear. Germline V lookup: CDR1 DFQATT, CDR2 SNEGSKA (reference sequence). The CDR3 consists of 11 residues. V dropped 6 bases and J dropped 6 bases, with 11 bases sitting between them. Written as DNA, the CDR3 is TGCAGTGCCACTCAGACCCATGGCTACACCTTC. Translated: CSATQTHGYTF.

This clonotype showed up just a few times. This chain connects TRBV10-2 to TRBJ2-2; D is perhaps TRBD1 or TRBD2 (6 bases each). There are 15 residues in the CDR3. Germline V gene lookup returns CDR1 WSHSY and CDR2 SAAADI. Between the trimmed V and J ends, which lost 2 bases and 3 bases, there was a span of 10 bases. The CDR3 DNA reads TGCGCCAGCAGTGAGGGGGGGCCCTACACCGGGGAGCTGTTTTTT. Protein product: CASSEGGPYTGELFF.

The chain joins TRBV7-9 to TRBJ2-4; 7 positions match TRBD1. Gene TRBJ2-7 matches the end of the DNA better, so the J call may be wrong. Germline assignment: CDR1 SEHNR and CDR2 FQNEAQ (reference sequence). CDR3 size: 12 residues. CDR3 loop: CASSQGVHEQYF. The CDR3 bases are TGTGCCAGCAGCCAGGGGGTCCACGAGCAGTACTTC.

The genes are TRBV5-4 and TRBJ2-7; D is uncertain. The J call may not be correct, given that the DNA end is closer to TRBJ2-5. Germline V gives CDR1 SGHNT, CDR2 YYREEE (reference sequence). CDR3 length: 13 amino acids. CDR3 sequence reads: CASTFGSEETQYF. The DNA of the CDR3 is TGTGCCAGCACCTTCGGCAGTGAAGAGACCCAGTACTTC.

The chain uses TRBV4-1 and TRBJ1-1; D gene uncertain. V was shortened by 1 base and J by 0 bases, with 12 bases between the two germline ends. The CDR3 is 16 amino acids. The germline gives CDR1 MGHRA, CDR2 YSYEKL. In nucleotides, the CDR3 is TGCGCCAGCAGCCAAGGAGGGATGGGCTTGAACACTGAAGCTTTCTTT. Translation: CASSQGGMGLNTEAFF.

V usage is TRBV27 and J usage is TRBJ2-3; D not certain. Germline V lookup: CDR1 MNHEY, CDR2 SMNVEV (reference sequence). Trimming removed 6 bases at V and 2 bases at J, with 12 bases between. This CDR3 is built from 14 residues. DNA for the CDR3: TGTGCCAGCAGCCCCTGGCAGGACACAGATACGCAGTATTTT. Amino acid sequence: CASSPWQDTDTQYF.

This clonotype appeared a few times. The genes are TRBV20-1 and TRBJ2-7; no definite D call. Germline V lookup: CDR1 DFQATT, CDR2 SNEGSKA (reference sequence). Trimming left V 5 bases short and J 2 bases short, with 10 bases between. This CDR3 is built from 12 residues. CDR3 sequence reads: CSAGSLTYEQYF. The CDR3 DNA sequence: TGCAGTGCTGGGTCCCTTACCTACGAGCAGTACTTC.

This clonotype was found a few times. The chain has TRBV6-1 and TRBJ2-7; 8 bases line up with TRBD1. The CDR3 contains 15 residues. Trimming cost V 6 bases and J 0 bases; bases outside gene matches: 7. Germline loops: CDR1 MNHNS, CDR2 SASEGT. CDR3 amino acids: CASRAYRGSSYEQYF. In DNA, the CDR3 is TGTGCCAGCAGGGCTTACAGGGGGAGCTCCTACGAGCAGTACTTC.

This chain uses TRBV20-1 with TRBJ2-1; 7 bases align to TRBD2. Germline lookup yields CDR1 DFQATT and CDR2 SNEGSKA (reference sequence). Germline trimming cut 2 bases from V and 10 bases from J; bases unmatched to any gene: 8. This CDR3 has 13 residues. For the CDR3, the DNA is TGCAGTGCTAGATGGGCGGGGGACCGCGAGCAGTTCTTC. This gives the protein CSARWAGDREQFF.

The J gene is TRBJ2-3, the V gene TRBV5-1; the match to TRBD2 covers 7 bases. This CDR3 is built from 18 residues. CDR1 and CDR2 (germline): SGHRS, YFSETQ. Trimming removed 4 bases from V and 2 bases from J; junction bases left unmatched: 16. CDR3 DNA: TGCGCCAGCAGCCGGACCAACGCTAGCGGCCCCATCACAGATACGCAGTATTTT. Amino acid sequence: CASSRTNASGPITDTQYF. The variable domain in full, completed from reference TRBV5-1 and TRBJ2-3, reads KAGVTQTPRYLIKTRGQQVTLSCSPISGHRSVSWYQQTPGQGLQFLFEYFSETQRNKGNFPGRFSGRQFSNSRSEMNVSTLELGDSALYLCASSRTNASGPITDTQYFGPGTRLTVL.

This clonotype appeared a few times. At one boundary the junction diverges from the germline segment, which might be a read error. The rearrangement uses TRBV10-3 and TRBJ1-1, with 11 bases aligning to TRBD1. This CDR3 region has 15 residues. Germline CDR1 and CDR2: ENHRY and SYGVKD. The CDR3 sequence is CASSAGHRTGGKAFF. In nucleotides, the CDR3 is TGTGCCAGCAGTGCAGGCCACCGGACAGGGGGCAAAGCTTTCTTT.

Many counts were recorded for this clonotype. This chain joins TRBV29-1 and TRBJ1-2; TRBD1 matches at 7 bases. Trimming cost V 6 bases and J 7 bases; bases outside gene matches: 5. The CDR3 contains 11 residues. Germline-derived CDR1 and CDR2 are SQVTM and ANQGSEA. CDR3 DNA: TGCAGCGTCGAACAGGGGACTGGCTACACCTTC. Amino acids: CSVEQGTGYTF.

CDR3 amino acids: CASSSGGRNTEAFF. Here the CDR3 DNA reads TGTGCCAGCAGCTCAGGGGGTCGGAACACTGAAGCTTTCTTT. The gene calls are TRBV27 and TRBJ1-1, with 7 bases aligning to TRBD1. V trimming: 6 bases; J trimming: 1 base; junction bases outside the gene matches: 5. Germline CDR1 is MNHEY and CDR2 is SMNVEV (reference sequence). CDR3 size: 14 residues.

This clonotype showed up just a few times. This chain joins TRBV10-3 and TRBJ2-5; the match to TRBD2 covers 8 bases. Per the germline V gene, CDR1 is ENHRY and CDR2 is SYGVKD. The V gene end was trimmed by 10 bases and the J gene end by 7 bases; junction bases not matched to a gene: 17. The CDR3 is made up of 15 amino acids. The CDR3 DNA sequence: TGTGCCACTAGGCCCTCGGGACTAGGTAACGTGACCCAGTACTTC. Protein product: CATRPSGLGNVTQYF.

The sample holds a few counts of this clonotype. The rearrangement links TRBV24-1 to TRBJ2-1; possibly TRBD1 for D (5 bases). Germline CDR1 reads KGHDR; CDR2 reads SFDVKD. This CDR3 contains 15 residues. V was shortened by 0 bases and J by 0 bases, with 5 bases between the two germline ends. The CDR3 DNA reads as TGTGCCACCAGTGATTTGGACAGCTCCTACAATGAGCAGTTCTTC. This translates into CATSDLDSSYNEQFF.

V usage is TRBV3-1 and J usage is TRBJ1-6; 7 bases are shared with TRBD1. Germline values: CDR1 LGHDT, CDR2 YNNKEL (reference sequence). The CDR3 is 12 amino acids. Written as DNA, the CDR3 is TGTGCGAAGGGACAGTCTAATTCACCCCTCCACTTT. Its protein is CAKGQSNSPLHF.